The T cell receptor (beta chain) described here comes from a study of identical twins. This CDR3 comprises 13 residues. Germline CDR1 is KGHSH and CDR2 is LQKENI. Comments on this clonotype: At one end the junction does not follow the germline gene, possibly because of a read error.

TCRdb re-derived calls from the 5' RACE reads in MiXCR, one entry per CDR3 protein. This table holds more than 200,000 distinct CDR3 sequences, 9.4% found once. Specimen: memory (CD45RO+) T cells sorted from blood. V and J are TRBV18 and TRBJ1-2; D ambiguous. This clonotype was sampled from a woman aged 18-35 years in good health. CDR3 coding DNA: TGTGCCAGCTCACCAGACCAGACCTTCCCCATCTCCTTC. Translation gives CASSPDQTFPISF.